The 28 T cell receptor beta chains below all came from one sample that was sequenced in a study of CD8 T cells in ankylosing spondylitis. TCRdb analysed the 5' RACE reads with MiXCR anew, one entry per CDR3 protein. Of over 150,000 distinct CDR3 sequences listed, more than 10% are singletons. What was sequenced was blood, either unsorted or a sorted T cell fraction (not recorded which). The receptors were sampled from a male donor with ankylosing spondylitis or in good health (not recorded which).

This clonotype has more than one count but fewer than ten. The rearrangement uses TRBV4-1 and TRBJ2-1; TRBD2 matches 7 bases. This CDR3 has 15 amino acids. Unmatched junction bases numbered 6, after V lost 2 bases and J lost 5 bases. CDR1 MGHRA and CDR2 YSYEKL come from the germline V gene. CDR3 amino acids: CASSQLAVTHNEQFF. Written as DNA, the CDR3 is TGCGCCAGCAGCCAACTAGCGGTAACTCACAATGAGCAGTTCTTC.

This clonotype has ten or more counts. Here the CDR3 DNA reads TGCGCCAGCAGCTTTCCGACTAGCGGGTTAAACAATGAGCAGTTCTTC. Its translation: CASSFPTSGLNNEQFF. V and J are TRBV5-1 and TRBJ2-1; 10 bases fit TRBD2. Trimming cost V 2 bases and J 5 bases; bases outside gene matches: 7. The CDR3 contains 16 residues. CDR1 is SGHRS, CDR2 YFSETQ, per germline.

This clonotype appeared a few times. The chain employs TRBV12-3 or TRBV12-4 and TRBJ1-2; D is uncertain. This CDR3 has 15 amino acids. V gave up 0 bases and J gave up 6 bases, with 14 bases separating them. CDR3 region: CASSLAPGGIHGYTF. The CDR3 bases are TGTGCCAGCAGTTTAGCGCCGGGAGGGATACATGGCTACACCTTC.

This clonotype has just a few counts. This chain joins TRBV5-5 and TRBJ2-1; 8 nucleotides line up with TRBD2. The CDR3 has 12 residues. J lost 9 bases, V lost 4 bases, and 3 bases had no gene match. Germline CDR1 SGHKS, CDR2 YYEKEE (reference sequence). The CDR3 DNA follows: TGTGCCAGCAGCCGGGGGGGTATTGAGCAGTTCTTC. This translates into CASSRGGIEQFF.

The chain has TRBV10-2 and TRBJ2-3, with TRBD2 matching 8 bases. The V gene end was trimmed by 3 bases and the J gene end by 3 bases; junction bases not matched to a gene: 8. This CDR3 spans 16 amino acids. Germline loops: CDR1 WSHSY, CDR2 SAAADI. CDR3 sequence reads: CASSDQSGGGTDTQYF. CDR3 bases: TGCGCCAGCAGTGACCAGAGCGGGGGAGGGACAGATACGCAGTATTTT.

The V call is TRBV2, the J call TRBJ2-5, with 7 bases that match TRBD1. This CDR3 is 16 amino acids long. Looked up from germline, CDR1 is SNHLY and CDR2 is FYNNEI. The J segment lost 1 base and the V segment lost 5 bases, leaving 10 bases of the junction unmatched. CDR3 sequence (DNA): TGTGCCAGCAGTTACCCCGAGGGGGCCGGCCAAGAGACCCAGTACTTC. Its protein product is CASSYPEGAGQETQYF.

This sequence joins TRBV15 and TRBJ2-7; weak D call: TRBD1 (5 bases). This CDR3 spans 14 amino acids. V was cut by 0 bases and J by 2 bases, with 8 bases left in between. Germline-derived CDR1 and CDR2 are LNHNV and YYDKDF (reference sequence). DNA for the CDR3: TGTGCCACCAGCAGAGAAGGGGTAACCTACGAGCAGTACTTC. Protein product: CATSREGVTYEQYF. Full variable domain (outside the CDR3, taken from reference TRBV15 and TRBJ2-7): DAMVIQNPRYQVTQFGKPVTLSCSQTLNHNVMYWYQQKSSQAPKLLFHYYDKDFNNEADTPDNFQSRRPNTSFCFLDIRSPGLGDTAMYLCATSREGVTYEQYFGPGTRLTVT.

There are many counts of this clonotype. In nucleotides, the CDR3 is TGCGCCAGCAGCTTGGTGGGGACTAGCGAAGAGACCCAGTACTTC. It translates to CASSLVGTSEETQYF. The J gene is TRBJ2-5, the V gene TRBV5-1; 10 positions match TRBD2. Per the germline V gene, CDR1 is SGHRS and CDR2 is YFSETQ. V shed 0 bases, J shed 3 bases, and the junction held 2 bases outside the gene matches. The CDR3 is made up of 15 amino acids.

This clonotype was observed a few times. The chain employs TRBV12-3 or TRBV12-4 and TRBJ2-2; D perhaps matches TRBD2 (7 bases). The CDR3 loop spans 17 amino acids. Trimming removed 7 bases from V and 2 bases from J, with 20 bases in between. CDR3 bases: TGTGCCAGCAAGAGGGCCGGGCGGGGGCCTAACACCGGGGAGCTGTTTTTT. Its protein product is CASKRAGRGPNTGELFF.

In its sample, this clonotype was seen a few times. The V call is TRBV12-5, the J call TRBJ2-7, with 7 nucleotides matching TRBD1. CDR1 and CDR2 (germline): LGHNT, FRNRAP. The CDR3 length is 13 residues. J was trimmed by 2 bases and V by 5 bases; bases with no gene match: 3. Here the CDR3 reads CASGPGGPYEQYF. In nucleotides, the CDR3 is TGTGCTAGTGGTCCAGGGGGTCCCTACGAGCAGTACTTC.

This chain connects TRBV6-4 to TRBJ1-2, with a possible D match to TRBD1 (5 bases). Trimming took off 4 bases at V and 3 bases at J, with 9 bases between the two ends. In germline, CDR1 is MRHNA, CDR2 SNTAGT. The CDR3 runs to 13 residues. Here the CDR3 reads CASSAVGDYGYTF. CDR3 bases: TGTGCCAGCAGTGCAGTAGGGGACTATGGCTACACCTTC.

V is TRBV5-1 and J is TRBJ2-1; 7 bases are shared with TRBD2. V lost 3 bases to trimming and J lost 4 bases; unmatched junction nucleotides: 7. CDR1 SGHRS and CDR2 YFSETQ come from the germline V gene. This CDR3 contains 15 residues. The CDR3 is CASSSGLERYNEQFF. The CDR3 coding sequence is TGCGCCAGCAGCTCCGGACTAGAGAGGTACAATGAGCAGTTCTTC.

The chain joins TRBV5-5 to TRBJ1-6; TRBD1 aligns across 8 bases. With V trimmed by 7 bases and J by 10 bases, 7 bases remained unmatched. The CDR3 sequence is 13 residues long. Germline assignment: CDR1 SGHKS and CDR2 YYEKEE (reference sequence). CDR3 loop: CASDRGSGSPLHF. The CDR3 bases are TGTGCCAGCGACAGGGGTTCAGGGTCACCCCTCCACTTT.

This chain links TRBV27 with TRBJ2-1; 9 bases align to TRBD2. V trimming: 3 bases; J trimming: 8 bases; junction bases outside the gene matches: 5. Germline-derived CDR1 and CDR2 are MNHEY and SMNVEV (reference sequence). CDR3 size: 14 residues. The CDR3 DNA follows: TGTGCCAGCAGTTTTGCGGGAGGGCCCTATGAGCAGTTCTTC. Encoded protein: CASSFAGGPYEQFF.

The rearrangement uses TRBV19 and TRBJ1-2; D unclear. Trimming left V 7 bases short and J 5 bases short, with 17 bases between. CDR3 length: 14 residues. The V gene's germline CDR1 is LNHDA and CDR2 SQIVND (reference sequence). Here the CDR3 reads CASTPSTSYYGYTF. The CDR3 coding sequence is TGTGCCAGTACGCCCTCGACAAGTTATTATGGCTACACCTTC.

This clonotype was picked up many times. This rearrangement joins TRBV25-1 to TRBJ1-2, with 9 bases lining up with TRBD1. V shed 8 bases, J shed 4 bases, and the junction held 14 bases outside the gene matches. Germline V lookup: CDR1 MGHDK, CDR2 SYGVNS. The CDR3 runs 16 residues. This CDR3 is CASQGTGKGAGYGYTF. DNA for the CDR3: TGTGCCAGCCAAGGGACAGGGAAAGGGGCCGGCTATGGCTACACCTTC.

This clonotype was counted only a few times. The chain uses TRBV30 and TRBJ2-7; 10 bases agree with TRBD1. V was clipped by 2 bases and J by 3 bases; unmatched bases: 7. From germline, CDR1 is GTSNPN and CDR2 SVGIG (reference sequence). The length of the CDR3 is 15 residues. CDR3 in DNA: TGTGCCTGGAGTAGCGACAGGGGGCCCTACTACGAGCAGTACTTC. It codes for CAWSSDRGPYYEQYF.

This clonotype was seen only a few times. In DNA, the CDR3 is TGTGCCAGCAGTCCTGGGGAATATGGGGCCAACGTCCTGACTTTC. Amino acids: CASSPGEYGANVLTF. This chain uses TRBV6-1 with TRBJ2-6; no clear D. The CDR3 has 15 amino acids. Germline assignment: CDR1 MNHNS and CDR2 SASEGT. Trimming shortened V by 5 bases and J by 3 bases, and 11 bases separated the two germline ends.

The table lists this clonotype with a few counts. CDR3 sequence (DNA): TGTGCCAGCAGTTACCCGGGGGGACAGACCCAGTACTTC. It translates to CASSYPGGQTQYF. V gene TRBV27 combines with J gene TRBJ2-5; TRBD2 aligns across 7 bases. V trimming: 4 bases; J trimming: 6 bases; junction bases outside the gene matches: 5. CDR1 MNHEY and CDR2 SMNVEV come from the germline V gene (reference sequence). The CDR3 length is 13 residues.

This clonotype was counted between two and nine times. V is TRBV3-1 and J is TRBJ2-7, with a possible D match to TRBD1 (6 bases). Trimming removed 4 bases from V and 2 bases from J, with 18 bases in between. CDR1 is LGHDT and CDR2 is YNNKEL in the germline V gene (reference sequence). CDR3 length: 16 residues. This CDR3 is CASSPAQGLGTYEQYF. CDR3 nucleotides: TGTGCCAGCAGCCCCGCACAGGGTTTGGGGACCTACGAGCAGTACTTC.

The chain is built from TRBV28 and TRBJ2-7, with 7 bases lining up with TRBD1. The CDR3 runs to 14 residues. V lost 6 bases, J lost 6 bases, and 11 bases stayed unmatched. Germline V gives CDR1 MDHEN, CDR2 SYDVKM. This chain's CDR3 is CASSALDRTGEQYF. CDR3 nucleotides: TGTGCCAGCAGCGCGCTGGACAGGACGGGCGAGCAGTACTTC.

This clonotype was detected only a few times. The V call is TRBV30, the J call TRBJ2-2; 9 positions agree with TRBD2. Germline values: CDR1 GTSNPN, CDR2 SVGIG (reference sequence). This CDR3 has 15 amino acids. J lost 6 bases, V lost 2 bases, and 7 bases had no gene match. This chain's CDR3 is CAWSYSGGDSGELFF. In DNA, the CDR3 is TGTGCCTGGAGTTATAGCGGGGGTGACTCCGGGGAGCTGTTTTTT.

V gene TRBV27 combines with J gene TRBJ2-1; 16 nucleotides match TRBD2. J was trimmed by 6 bases and V by 4 bases; bases with no gene match: 3. The CDR3 is made up of 16 amino acids. Looked up from germline, CDR1 is MNHEY and CDR2 is SMNVEV (reference sequence). CDR3 amino acids: CASSSGTSGGANEQFF. The CDR3 DNA is TGTGCCAGCAGTTCCGGGACTAGCGGGGGGGCCAATGAGCAGTTCTTC.

This clonotype was counted a few times. V gene TRBV6-5 combines with J gene TRBJ2-1, with D possibly matching TRBD1 (6 bases). Germline V CDR1 and CDR2: MNHEY, SVGAGI. The CDR3 loop spans 18 amino acids. Trimming removed 2 bases from V and 2 bases from J, with 19 bases in between. CDR3 protein: CASSYVTTGPVPYNEQFF. In nucleotides, the CDR3 is TGTGCCAGCAGTTACGTTACTACAGGGCCCGTACCCTACAATGAGCAGTTCTTC.

Ten or more counts support this clonotype. The V and J genes are TRBV5-1 and TRBJ2-1, with D tentatively TRBD1 (6 bases). This CDR3 has 16 amino acids. Trimming pared 0 bases from V and 2 bases from J, leaving 12 bases between. Looked up from germline, CDR1 is SGHRS and CDR2 is YFSETQ. CDR3 DNA: TGCGCCAGCAGCTTGGATGGGACAAATGCCTACAATGAGCAGTTCTTC. It codes for CASSLDGTNAYNEQFF.

V and J are TRBV6-6 and TRBJ2-3; D possibly corresponds to TRBD2 (6 bases). The CDR3 covers 13 residues. Germline lookup yields CDR1 MNHNY and CDR2 SVGAGI (reference sequence). Trimming removed 7 bases at V and 4 bases at J, with 12 bases between. DNA for the CDR3: TGTGCCAGCATCGGGGGTGGGGCAGATACGCAGTATTTT. This gives the protein CASIGGGADTQYF.

The chain carries TRBV10-3 and TRBJ2-7, with D possibly TRBD2 on 5 matching bases. This CDR3 region has 13 residues. V gave up 10 bases and J gave up 3 bases, with 16 bases separating them. Germline CDR1 and CDR2: ENHRY and SYGVKD. CDR3 DNA sequence: TGTGCCACCGCCCCCGGGGAAAGCTACGAGCAGTACTTC. This sequence encodes CATAPGESYEQYF.

The chain employs TRBV18 and TRBJ2-3; D not resolved. V gave up 4 bases and J gave up 2 bases, with 10 bases separating them. Germline V gene sequence: CDR1 KGHSH, CDR2 LQKENI. The CDR3 is made up of 14 amino acids. The CDR3 loop is CASSRRWHTDTQYF. Here the CDR3 DNA reads TGTGCCAGCTCACGCCGCTGGCACACAGATACGCAGTATTTT.